This passage covers 31 T cell receptor beta chains from one sample sequenced in a study of HIV-infected patients and healthy controls. All unsorted peripheral T cells were captured because whole blood was used without fractionation. Alpha and beta constant-region primers primed reverse transcription of approximately 500 ng RNA. Each of the alpha and beta chains got its own library through chain-specific third strand synthesis with indices. TCRdb recomputed calls from the 5' RACE reads with MiXCR, one row per CDR3 protein. Here the sample spans 15,000 to 20,000 distinct CDR3 sequences, 9% to 15% being singletons. The specimen was blood. The receptors stem from an adult in good health.

This clonotype showed up many times. The chain's CDR3 is CSARAGTYSNQPQHF. CDR3 in DNA: TGCAGTGCTAGAGCGGGGACGTATAGCAATCAGCCCCAGCATTTT. The rearrangement joins TRBV20-1 to TRBJ1-5; weak D call: TRBD1 (5 bases). CDR3 size: 15 residues. Germline-derived CDR1 and CDR2 are DFQATT and SNEGSKA (reference sequence). The V and J ends lost 1 base and 0 bases respectively, with 10 bases between them.

This clonotype was counted a few times. The CDR3 region is CASTATAYEQYF. The CDR3 DNA follows: TGTGCCAGTACAGCGACTGCCTACGAGCAGTACTTC. This chain uses TRBV28 with TRBJ2-7, with D hard to call. V lost 9 bases, J lost 2 bases, and 11 bases lay in between. This CDR3 is 12 amino acids long. Germline CDR1 reads MDHEN; CDR2 reads SYDVKM.

The chain recombines TRBV6-4 with TRBJ1-2; 8 bases are shared with TRBD1. The CDR3 spans 15 residues. The germline V gene encodes CDR1 MRHNA and CDR2 SNTAGT. The V segment lost 6 bases and the J segment 11 bases; nucleotides outside the gene matches: 17. This CDR3 is CASRGQERVMLSYTF. The CDR3 DNA reads as TGTGCCAGCAGGGGACAGGAGAGGGTCATGTTGAGTTACACCTTC.

This clonotype came up many times. J is TRBJ1-2 and V is TRBV9; 8 bases line up with TRBD1. CDR1 and CDR2 (germline): SGDLS, YYNGEE. The CDR3 is made up of 15 amino acids. The V segment lost 4 bases and the J segment 4 bases; nucleotides outside the gene matches: 9. The CDR3 DNA reads TGTGCCAGCAGCCTCGCAGGGGGCCCTGGCTATGGCTACACCTTC. Translating it yields CASSLAGGPGYGYTF.

This chain links TRBV2 with TRBJ1-5; D remains unclear. This CDR3 region has 15 residues. Germline values: CDR1 SNHLY, CDR2 FYNNEI. Trimming left V 4 bases short and J 0 bases short, with 10 bases between. The CDR3 DNA is TGTGCCAGCAGTGGGACGGAGGGTAGCAATCAGCCCCAGCATTTT. It is translated as CASSGTEGSNQPQHF.

The sample holds many counts of this clonotype. The CDR3 sequence: CASSSPRLAGVTEQFF. DNA of the CDR3: TGTGCCAGCAGCTCCCCTCGACTAGCGGGGGTGACTGAGCAGTTCTTC. This rearrangement joins TRBV7-2 to TRBJ2-1; 12 nucleotides agree with TRBD2. The junction had 10 bases not matched to a gene; V was cut back by 4 bases and J by 9 bases. From germline, CDR1 is SGHTA and CDR2 FQGNSA. This CDR3 has 16 amino acids. Using reference TRBV7-2 and TRBJ2-1 for the parts outside the CDR3, the full variable domain is GAGVSQSPSNKVTEKGKDVELRCDPISGHTALYWYRQSLGQGLEFLIYFQGNSAPDKSGLPSDRFSAERTGGSVSTLTIQRTQQEDSAVYLCASSSPRLAGVTEQFFGPGTRLTVL.

The J gene is TRBJ2-7, the V gene TRBV5-1; 9 bases align to TRBD1. Trimming removed 4 bases from V and 7 bases from J; junction bases left unmatched: 6. The length of the CDR3 is 13 residues. The germline gives CDR1 SGHRS, CDR2 YFSETQ. This CDR3 reads CASSRDREWEQYF. DNA for the CDR3: TGCGCCAGCAGCCGGGACAGGGAATGGGAGCAGTACTTC.

This clonotype has a count of ten or more. As DNA, the CDR3 is TGCAGTGCTAGAGAGGGGGGTGGCACTGAAGCTTTCTTT. Its protein product is CSAREGGGTEAFF. The rearrangement links TRBV20-1 to TRBJ1-1; tentative D call: TRBD1 (5 bases). The CDR3 loop spans 13 amino acids. Germline assignment: CDR1 DFQATT and CDR2 SNEGSKA (reference sequence). Trimming took 0 bases from V and 4 from J, leaving 9 bases between them.

This clonotype has a count of ten or more. The chain combines TRBV7-2 with TRBJ1-1, with no clear D. The ends were cut back, 10 bases at V and 2 bases at J, with 14 bases in the middle. The CDR3 spans 13 residues. From germline, CDR1 is SGHTA and CDR2 FQGNSA. The CDR3 sequence: CANGRQANTEAFF. DNA for the CDR3: TGTGCCAACGGGCGGCAGGCTAACACTGAAGCTTTCTTT.

This clonotype showed up many times. The junction shows a germline mismatch at one end, possibly a read error. CDR3 nucleotide sequence: TGTGCCAGTAGTATTCTCCAACGCCGGGGGGTTCTTATCTTC. Translation gives CASSILQRRGVLIF. This chain uses TRBV19 with TRBJ1-2; D possibly corresponds to TRBD1 (5 bases). Germline V CDR1 and CDR2: LNHDA, SQIVND (reference sequence). The CDR3 extends over 14 amino acids. The full variable domain, completed using reference TRBV19 and TRBJ1-2, is DGGITQSPKYLFRKEGQNVTLSCEQNLNHDAMYWYRQDPGQGLRLIYYSQIVNDFQKGDIAEGYSVSREKKESFPLTVTSAQKNPTAFYLCASSILQRRGVLIFGSGTRLTVV.

This clonotype is medium-sized (0.01 to 0.1%) in the sample. CDR3 nucleotide sequence: TGTGCCAGCAGCGTAGGAGGGATAAGCTCCTATAATTCACCCCTCCACTTT. It specifies CASSVGGISSYNSPLHF. The gene calls are TRBV9 and TRBJ1-6; no clear D gene. The V and J ends lost 0 bases and 0 bases respectively, with 10 bases between them. The CDR3 loop spans 17 amino acids. The germline V gene has CDR1 SGDLS and CDR2 YYNGEE.

The table lists this clonotype with many counts. This chain uses TRBV29-1 with TRBJ1-2, with D tentatively TRBD1 (6 bases). From germline, CDR1 is SQVTM and CDR2 ANQGSEA. Between the trimmed V and J ends, which lost 5 bases and 7 bases, there was a span of 14 bases. This CDR3 is 12 amino acids long. CDR3 DNA sequence: TGCAGCGTTCCGAGGGGGGCGGGTGGCTACACCTTC. Translating it yields CSVPRGAGGYTF.

This clonotype qualifies as medium-sized. The genes are TRBV15 and TRBJ1-5, with a possible D match to TRBD1 (6 bases). Germline V gene data show CDR1 as LNHNV and CDR2 as YYDKDF (reference sequence). V gave up 0 bases and J gave up 4 bases, with 13 bases separating them. The CDR3 is 16 residues long. The CDR3 DNA reads as TGTGCCACCAGCAGAGATCCGCCAGGGGCTAATCAGCCCCAGCATTTT. Protein: CATSRDPPGANQPQHF.

This clonotype was observed a few times. This chain connects TRBV5-4 to TRBJ2-1; tentatively, D is TRBD1 (5 bases). The CDR3 consists of 15 residues. V lost 4 bases to trimming and J lost 0 bases, with 11 bases between them. Per the germline V gene, CDR1 is SGHNT and CDR2 is YYREEE (reference sequence). The CDR3 DNA sequence: TGTGCCAGCAGCCTGACAGCCGCCTCCTACAATGAGCAGTTCTTC. It specifies CASSLTAASYNEQFF.

The rearrangement uses TRBV5-1 and TRBJ1-5; D not certain. The germline V gene has CDR1 SGHRS and CDR2 YFSETQ. V lost 3 bases, J lost 7 bases, and 11 bases lay in between. This CDR3 is 13 amino acids long. The CDR3 DNA reads TGCGCCAGCAGCTGGAACGGATTGCAGCCCCAGCATTTT. Translating it yields CASSWNGLQPQHF.

J is TRBJ1-5 and V is TRBV28; D unclear. CDR3 size: 15 residues. Germline V gene sequence: CDR1 MDHEN, CDR2 SYDVKM. V dropped 6 bases and J dropped 3 bases, with 15 bases sitting between them. CDR3 nucleotide sequence: TGTGCCAGCAGGTACGAGGGTCTTATCAATCAGCCCCAGCATTTT. It translates to CASRYEGLINQPQHF.

This clonotype was picked up many times. The chain joins TRBV29-1 to TRBJ2-1; D gene ambiguous. Germline V gene lookup returns CDR1 SQVTM and CDR2 ANQGSEA. This CDR3 contains 11 residues. Trimming removed 6 bases at V and 3 bases at J, with 6 bases between. The CDR3 reads CSVSRYNEQFF. The CDR3, as DNA: TGCAGCGTCTCCCGCTACAATGAGCAGTTCTTC.

This clonotype was found many times. The V gene is TRBV11-2, the J gene TRBJ1-1; possibly TRBD1 for D (5 bases). The CDR3 has 16 amino acids. Germline V gene data show CDR1 as SGHAT and CDR2 as FQNNGV. V lost 1 base to trimming and J lost 7 bases, with 19 bases between them. This chain's CDR3 is CASSLGPGPQNREAFF. The CDR3 coding sequence is TGTGCCAGCAGCTTAGGTCCGGGGCCCCAAAACCGTGAAGCTTTCTTT.

By proportion, this clonotype is medium-sized. V usage is TRBV5-4 and J usage is TRBJ2-2, with TRBD1 identical over 12 bases. Per the germline V gene, CDR1 is SGHNT and CDR2 is YYREEE (reference sequence). The ends lost 8 bases at V and 6 bases at J; junction bases unmatched: 5. The CDR3 covers 14 residues. In nucleotides, the CDR3 is TGTGCCAGTGGGACAGGGGGCGCGTCCGGGGAGCTGTTTTTT. It codes for CASGTGGASGELFF.

This clonotype has more than one count but fewer than ten. The rearrangement joins TRBV11-1 to TRBJ1-2; D is undetermined. The CDR3 spans 14 residues. Germline assignment: CDR1 SGHAT and CDR2 FQDESV (reference sequence). Deletions cut 5 bases from V and 2 bases from J, with 12 bases between. CDR3 amino acids: CASSPAGSNYGYTF. In nucleotides, the CDR3 is TGTGCCAGCAGCCCAGCAGGCTCCAACTATGGCTACACCTTC.

The table lists this clonotype with many counts. This rearrangement joins TRBV5-4 to TRBJ2-3; tentatively, D is TRBD2 (7 bases). Per the germline V gene, CDR1 is SGHNT and CDR2 is YYREEE (reference sequence). Deletions cut 4 bases from V and 2 bases from J, with 14 bases between. This CDR3 is built from 15 residues. As DNA, the CDR3 is TGTGCCAGCAGCCTCGGGGGGACACTCACAGATACGCAGTATTTT. Translation gives CASSLGGTLTDTQYF.

The V gene is TRBV4-2, the J gene TRBJ1-1; D may be TRBD1 (5 bases). Per germline, CDR1 LGHNA and CDR2 YNFKEQ. The ends were cut back, 6 bases at V and 5 bases at J, with 22 bases in the middle. This CDR3 is built from 16 residues. CDR3 coding DNA: TGTGCCAGCAGTGGCTCCGGGGGAGGTCGGGAAACTGAAGCTTTCTTT. It encodes CASSGSGGGRETEAFF.

This clonotype appeared many times. CDR3 amino acids: CASSPTGPPYGYTF. Written as DNA, the CDR3 is TGTGCCAGCTCACCGACGGGTCCTCCCTATGGCTACACCTTC. The chain carries TRBV18 and TRBJ1-2; no reliable D call. The V and J ends lost 3 bases and 4 bases respectively, with 12 bases between them. Per the germline V gene, CDR1 is KGHSH and CDR2 is LQKENI. The CDR3 consists of 14 residues.

This clonotype was picked up a small number of times. The rearrangement uses TRBV6-2 or TRBV6-3 and TRBJ1-4; no reliable D call. The germline V gene encodes CDR1 MNHEY and CDR2 SVGEGT. V shed 0 bases and J shed 8 bases, with 13 bases lying between them. This CDR3 region has 15 residues. The CDR3 loop is CASSYSSDNREKLFF. The CDR3 DNA reads TGTGCCAGCAGTTACTCCAGCGATAATCGGGAAAAACTGTTTTTT.

This clonotype has ten or more counts. This chain's CDR3 is CASSRTGTDTQYF. The CDR3 DNA reads TGTGCCAGCAGTCGTACGGGCACAGATACGCAGTATTTT. The V call is TRBV12-3 or TRBV12-4, the J call TRBJ2-3; D gene unclear. V lost 5 bases to trimming and J lost 1 base, with 7 bases between them. This CDR3 region has 13 residues.

This clonotype was observed at least ten times. The genes are TRBV6-2 or TRBV6-3 and TRBJ1-2; 7 positions match TRBD1. Losses at the gene ends were 4 bases for V and 3 bases for J; bases not matched to a gene: 11. There are 16 residues in the CDR3. Germline V gives CDR1 MNHEY, CDR2 SVGEGT. The CDR3 coding sequence is TGTGCCAGCAGTTCGACCCGAAAAACAGGGGACTATGGCTACACCTTC. This sequence encodes CASSSTRKTGDYGYTF.

This clonotype was seen a handful of times. The chain has TRBV6-2 or TRBV6-3 and TRBJ2-7, with 8 nucleotides matching TRBD2. CDR3 length: 14 amino acids. Germline CDR1 MNHEY, CDR2 SVGEGT. V lost 10 bases to trimming and J lost 3 bases; unmatched junction nucleotides: 11. Here the CDR3 DNA reads TGTGCCACTGACAAGGCGGGGGGCCGCTACGAGCAGTACTTC. This gives the protein CATDKAGGRYEQYF.

This clonotype occurred many times. The rearrangement links TRBV11-2 to TRBJ2-3; D gene uncertain. With 1 base removed from V and 2 bases from J, the gap between germline ends came to 13 bases. Looked up from germline, CDR1 is SGHAT and CDR2 is FQNNGV. This CDR3 has 16 amino acids. Written as DNA, the CDR3 is TGTGCCAGCAGCTTAGCCGGAAACCTATTCACAGATACGCAGTATTTT. This gives the protein CASSLAGNLFTDTQYF.

This chain links TRBV19 with TRBJ2-3; D is tentatively TRBD1 or TRBD2 (7 bases each). With 3 bases removed from V and 7 bases from J, the gap between germline ends came to 17 bases. In germline, CDR1 is LNHDA, CDR2 SQIVND (reference sequence). The CDR3 covers 15 residues. The DNA of the CDR3 is TGTGCCAGTAGTATTCAGGGGGGGGGCCGTTATACGCAGTATTTT. Its translation: CASSIQGGGRYTQYF.

This clonotype was counted ten times or more. This chain uses TRBV7-2 with TRBJ2-2; D perhaps matches TRBD2 (6 bases). This CDR3 has 15 residues. Germline V gene data show CDR1 as SGHTA and CDR2 as FQGNSA. The V and J ends lost 4 bases and 6 bases respectively, with 15 bases between them. The CDR3 DNA reads as TGTGCCAGCAGCTCGCGGGCTTGGAGGGCCGGGGAGCTGTTTTTT. Translating it yields CASSSRAWRAGELFF.

Many counts were recorded for this clonotype. This chain joins TRBV6-2 or TRBV6-3 and TRBJ1-5; 8 nucleotides match TRBD1. This CDR3 has 13 residues. Germline V gene lookup returns CDR1 MNHEY and CDR2 SVGEGT. V was pared by 5 bases and J by 4 bases, with 1 base of the junction left unmatched. CDR3 protein: CASSRQGNQPQHF. CDR3 coding DNA: TGTGCCAGCAGTAGACAGGGGAATCAGCCCCAGCATTTT.